The text below deals with one TCR beta chain. The V gene lost 1 base and the J gene lost 2 bases, with 6 bases spanning the gap. The CDR3 runs to 13 residues. CDR1 and CDR2 (germline): SGHVS, FNYEAQ. The naive CD8 fraction comprised CD45RO-negative cells positively selected for CCR7 and excluded terminally differentiated effector memory CD45RA+ cells. The protocol was immunoSEQ multiplex PCR, while the TCRdb copy is restricted to in-frame clones and leaves out a portion. This table holds 560,000 or so clones, approximately 96% found once. This sample is drawn from a study of shared clonotypes between healthy human individuals.

The specimen was naive CD8+ T cells sorted from blood. This receptor was obtained from a woman in her twenties or thirties in good health. The J gene is TRBJ2-7, the V gene TRBV7-6; D may be TRBD2 (6 bases). CDR3 coding DNA: TGTGCCAGCAGCTTAGGGAGGGCCTACGAGCAGTACTTC. As protein: CASSLGRAYEQYF.